These 24 T cell receptor beta chains share one sample of origin, sequenced in a study of blood T cell repertoires in COVID-19. Here immunoSEQ multiplex PCR was the method, and the copy in TCRdb shows in-frame clones only, minus some. This sample has roughly 250,000 clones; about nine tenths occur once, and the top ten carry under 3%. Sample: peripheral blood. Source of these receptors: a person aged 18-29 years with COVID-19, enrolled during active disease.

The chain combines TRBV13 with TRBJ2-1; 9 bases match TRBD2. The trim removed 2 bases at V and 3 bases at J, leaving 2 bases unmatched. The CDR3 sequence is 15 residues long. CDR1 is PRHDT and CDR2 is FYEKMQ in the germline V gene (reference sequence). CDR3 region: CASSLPTSGYNEQFF. In DNA, the CDR3 is TGTGCCAGCAGCTTACCGACTAGCGGCTACAATGAGCAGTTCTTC.

This chain uses TRBV10-3 with TRBJ1-5; unclear D gene. Germline V CDR1 and CDR2: ENHRY, SYGVKD. The CDR3 contains 13 residues. Between the trimmed V and J ends, which lost 4 bases and 8 bases, there was a span of 12 bases. The CDR3 loop reads CAISALVGEPQHF. In nucleotides, the CDR3 is TGTGCCATCAGTGCCTTAGTCGGTGAGCCCCAGCATTTT.

The rearrangement joins TRBV6-6 to TRBJ1-5; D not resolved. The CDR3 spans 14 residues. Per the germline V gene, CDR1 is MNHNY and CDR2 is SVGAGI (reference sequence). The V and J ends lost 8 bases and 0 bases respectively, with 11 bases between them. In nucleotides, the CDR3 is TGTGCCAGCGTTAACTCGATTAGCAATCAGCCCCAGCATTTT. Translated, it gives CASVNSISNQPQHF.

The genes are TRBV11-2 and TRBJ2-2, with D perhaps matching TRBD2 (6 bases). Germline V lookup: CDR1 SGHAT, CDR2 FQNNGV. The CDR3 sequence is 16 residues long. Trimming took 5 bases from V and 1 from J, leaving 14 bases between them. The CDR3 DNA sequence: TGTGCCAGCAGCCCTCCCCTGGGAGGGAACACCGGGGAGCTGTTTTTT. This gives the protein CASSPPLGGNTGELFF. The entire variable domain, with the rest obtained from reference TRBV11-2 and TRBJ2-2, is as follows: EAGVAQSPRYKIIEKRQSVAFWCNPISGHATLYWYQQILGQGPKLLIQFQNNGVVDDSQLPKDRFSAERLKGVDSTLKIQPAKLEDSAVYLCASSPPLGGNTGELFFGEGSRLTVL.

The chain recombines TRBV30 with TRBJ1-3; D is unresolved. Per germline, CDR1 GTSNPN and CDR2 SVGIG (reference sequence). The CDR3 is 15 amino acids. The V end lost 0 bases, the J end lost 6 bases, and 15 bases lay between the germline ends. The CDR3 DNA follows: TGTGCCTGGAGTGTACCTGGCGGTATGGAAAACACCATATATTTT. Encoded protein: CAWSVPGGMENTIYF. Full variable domain (outside the CDR3, taken from reference TRBV30 and TRBJ1-3): SQTIHQWPATLVQPVGSPLSLECTVEGTSNPNLYWYRQAAGRGLQLLFYSVGIGQISSEVPQNLSASRPQDRQFILSSKKLLLSDSGFYLCAWSVPGGMENTIYFGEGSWLTVV.

The chain couples TRBV10-3 to TRBJ2-3, with D possibly being TRBD1 (6 bases). CDR1 is ENHRY and CDR2 is SYGVKD in the germline V gene. Trimming cost V 2 bases and J 1 base, with 10 bases left between them. This CDR3 is built from 15 residues. In DNA, the CDR3 is TGTGCCATCAGTGAGGACAGGCTGGGCACAGATACGCAGTATTTT. Protein product: CAISEDRLGTDTQYF.

The CDR3 nucleotides read TGCAGCGCCGGGGGTAGCGGGAGCACAGATACGCAGTATTTT. The encoded protein is CSAGGSGSTDTQYF. The chain recombines TRBV29-1 with TRBJ2-3; TRBD2 matches 7 bases. From germline, CDR1 is SQVTM and CDR2 ANQGSEA. J lost 0 bases, V lost 7 bases, and 7 bases had no gene match. The CDR3 has 14 residues.

V gene TRBV28 combines with J gene TRBJ1-5; possibly TRBD1 for D (5 bases). The germline gives CDR1 MDHEN, CDR2 SYDVKM. V was shortened by 3 bases and J by 6 bases, with 12 bases between the two germline ends. The CDR3 is made up of 14 amino acids. The CDR3 coding sequence is TGTGCCAGCAGTTTGGTGGCAGGGCGTCAGCCCCAGCATTTT. Its protein product is CASSLVAGRQPQHF.

This chain joins TRBV6-2 or TRBV6-3 and TRBJ2-3, with 8 bases that match TRBD2. J was trimmed by 2 bases and V by 4 bases; bases with no gene match: 8. The CDR3 has 16 amino acids. Germline CDR1 reads MNHEY; CDR2 reads SVGEGT. CDR3 nucleotides: TGTGCCAGCAGTTCTCCGGGGGGGATTATCACAGATACGCAGTATTTT. It codes for CASSSPGGIITDTQYF.

The chain has TRBV29-1 and TRBJ2-1; D remains ambiguous. Germline values: CDR1 SQVTM, CDR2 ANQGSEA. CDR3 size: 13 residues. V lost 7 bases, J lost 0 bases, and 10 bases lay in between. The CDR3 reads CSACLSSYNEQFF. For the CDR3, the DNA is TGCAGCGCTTGCCTGAGCTCCTACAATGAGCAGTTCTTC.

The rearrangement joins TRBV5-6 to TRBJ1-4; perhaps TRBD1 as D (6 bases). V dropped 2 bases and J dropped 7 bases, with 9 bases sitting between them. In germline, CDR1 is SGHDT, CDR2 YYEEEE. CDR3 length equals 13 residues. The CDR3 loop reads CASSFGGAEKLFF. The CDR3 nucleotides read TGTGCCAGCAGCTTTGGGGGCGCTGAAAAACTGTTTTTT.

This chain links TRBV5-6 with TRBJ1-1; 7 nucleotides line up with TRBD1. Germline loops: CDR1 SGHDT, CDR2 YYEEEE. The CDR3 runs to 16 residues. V gave up 2 bases and J gave up 6 bases; unmatched junction bases: 13. The CDR3: CASSLRPEGAYAEAFF. Here the CDR3 DNA reads TGTGCCAGCAGCTTAAGACCCGAGGGGGCCTACGCTGAAGCTTTCTTT.

This clone was detected only once. The rearrangement joins TRBV12-3 or TRBV12-4 to TRBJ2-1; D might be TRBD2 (5 bases). The V end was cut by 3 bases, the J end by 9 bases, with 6 bases between. The CDR3 sequence is 11 residues long. CDR3 nucleotides: TGTGCCAGCAGTTTGGAGGTTGAGCAGTTCTTC. Its translation is CASSLEVEQFF.

The CDR3 region has the DNA TGTGCCAGCAGTCTGAGACAGGGTAGAGCTTTCTTT. This sequence encodes CASSLRQGRAFF. The chain employs TRBV6-5 and TRBJ1-1, with 7 bases identical to TRBD1. The CDR3 loop spans 12 amino acids. CDR1 MNHEY and CDR2 SVGAGI come from the germline V gene. J gave up 10 bases and V 5 bases, and 7 bases lay outside the gene matches.

This clone has a single count. V gene TRBV27 combines with J gene TRBJ1-5, with 11 bases fitting TRBD1. This CDR3 is 15 amino acids long. V trimming: 6 bases; J trimming: 7 bases; junction bases outside the gene matches: 8. Germline CDR1 is MNHEY and CDR2 is SMNVEV (reference sequence). CDR3 loop: CASSPDRGLRQPQHF. DNA of the CDR3: TGTGCCAGCAGCCCGGACAGGGGGCTTCGGCAGCCCCAGCATTTT.

The chain is built from TRBV13 and TRBJ2-2; 8 bases fit TRBD1. Germline lookup yields CDR1 PRHDT and CDR2 FYEKMQ (reference sequence). The V and J ends lost 5 bases and 1 base, in that order; junction bases with no gene match: 6. This CDR3 has 16 residues. This CDR3 is CASSPPGTGNTGELFF. CDR3 sequence (DNA): TGTGCCAGCAGCCCCCCCGGGACAGGGAACACCGGGGAGCTGTTTTTT.

The rearrangement joins TRBV7-8 to TRBJ2-3; no definite D call. Germline-derived CDR1 and CDR2 are SGHVS and FQNEAQ. The CDR3 loop spans 11 amino acids. Trimming cost V 5 bases and J 6 bases, with 6 bases left between them. This chain's CDR3 is CASSRRDTQYF. DNA of the CDR3: TGTGCCAGCAGCCGTCGGGATACGCAGTATTTT.

This clone was counted a single time. J is TRBJ2-2 and V is TRBV10-3; 9 positions match TRBD1. Germline-derived CDR1 and CDR2 are ENHRY and SYGVKD. There are 14 residues in the CDR3. V lost 10 bases, J lost 6 bases, and 9 bases stayed unmatched. The CDR3 is CATTTGGGPGELFF. In nucleotides, the CDR3 is TGTGCCACGACAACAGGGGGCGGTCCCGGGGAGCTGTTTTTT.

This clone was seen a single time. The chain links TRBV5-4 to TRBJ1-4, with TRBD1 identical over 8 bases. With 4 bases clipped from V and 7 bases from J, the junction kept 9 bases outside the gene matches. The CDR3 totals 15 residues. Germline CDR1 is SGHNT and CDR2 is YYREEE (reference sequence). For the CDR3, the DNA is TGTGCCAGCAGCCCGGGACAGGTCGAGGGTGAAAAACTGTTTTTT. It encodes CASSPGQVEGEKLFF.

V usage is TRBV9 and J usage is TRBJ2-7; D possibly corresponds to TRBD1 (6 bases). Germline loops: CDR1 SGDLS, CDR2 YYNGEE. CDR3 length: 15 residues. Between the trimmed V and J ends, which lost 1 base and 6 bases, there was a span of 17 bases. CDR3 in amino acids: CASSVNTGTSGEQYF. CDR3 DNA: TGTGCCAGCAGCGTAAACACAGGGACGTCGGGCGAGCAGTACTTC.

The chain combines TRBV2 with TRBJ2-1; 9 nucleotides align to TRBD1. V gave up 9 bases and J gave up 6 bases; unmatched junction bases: 6. Looked up from germline, CDR1 is SNHLY and CDR2 is FYNNEI. The CDR3 loop spans 13 amino acids. In DNA form, the CDR3 reads TGTGCCAGAGCCGGGACAGGGAGCAATGAGCAGTTCTTC. Translating it yields CARAGTGSNEQFF.

The chain carries TRBV4-2 and TRBJ1-6, with D perhaps TRBD1 (5 bases). V was clipped by 0 bases and J by 8 bases, with 5 bases between them. This CDR3 contains 13 residues. Germline CDR1 LGHNA, CDR2 YNFKEQ. CDR3 sequence reads: CASSQEQDSPLHF. Here the CDR3 DNA reads TGTGCCAGCAGCCAAGAACAGGATTCACCCCTCCACTTT.

This chain links TRBV11-2 with TRBJ1-4; D perhaps matches TRBD1 (6 bases). Germline V CDR1 and CDR2: SGHAT, FQNNGV. The CDR3 is 17 amino acids. Trimming left V 5 bases short and J 11 bases short, with 27 bases between. The CDR3 protein is CASSPILEQGSAGKLFF. The CDR3 coding sequence is TGTGCCAGCAGCCCTATCCTAGAACAGGGTTCGGCTGGGAAACTGTTTTTT.

V usage is TRBV5-1 and J usage is TRBJ2-1; D unclear. The CDR3 consists of 16 residues. V was trimmed by 2 bases and J by 2 bases, leaving 14 bases between them. Germline CDR1 is SGHRS and CDR2 is YFSETQ. For the CDR3, the DNA is TGCGCCAGCAGCTTCCCCCCGGGTCCGCCCTACAATGAGCAGTTCTTC. It specifies CASSFPPGPPYNEQFF.